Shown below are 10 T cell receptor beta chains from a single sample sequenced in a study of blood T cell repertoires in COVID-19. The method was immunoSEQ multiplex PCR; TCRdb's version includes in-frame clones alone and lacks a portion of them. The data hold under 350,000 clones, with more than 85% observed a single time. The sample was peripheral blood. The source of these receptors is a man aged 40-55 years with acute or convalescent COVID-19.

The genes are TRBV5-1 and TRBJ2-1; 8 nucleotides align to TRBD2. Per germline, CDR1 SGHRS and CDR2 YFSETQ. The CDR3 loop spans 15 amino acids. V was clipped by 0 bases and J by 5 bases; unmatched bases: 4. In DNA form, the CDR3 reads TGCGCCAGCAGCTTGGAAGTAGCGGGGCACAATGAGCAGTTCTTC. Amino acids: CASSLEVAGHNEQFF.

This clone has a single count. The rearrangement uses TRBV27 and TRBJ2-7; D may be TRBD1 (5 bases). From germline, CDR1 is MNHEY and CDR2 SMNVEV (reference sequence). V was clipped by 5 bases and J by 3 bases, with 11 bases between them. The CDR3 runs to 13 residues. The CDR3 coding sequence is TGTGCCAGCAGTCTCAAGACAGACTACGAGCAGTACTTC. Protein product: CASSLKTDYEQYF.

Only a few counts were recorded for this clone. CDR3 coding DNA: TGTGCCAGCAGACGACAGATAAACACTGAAGCTTTCTTT. It yields the protein CASRRQINTEAFF. The chain carries TRBV6-5 and TRBJ1-1, with TRBD1 as a possible D gene (5 bases). Germline values: CDR1 MNHEY, CDR2 SVGAGI. The CDR3 extends over 13 amino acids. The V end was cut by 6 bases, the J end by 2 bases, with 10 bases between.

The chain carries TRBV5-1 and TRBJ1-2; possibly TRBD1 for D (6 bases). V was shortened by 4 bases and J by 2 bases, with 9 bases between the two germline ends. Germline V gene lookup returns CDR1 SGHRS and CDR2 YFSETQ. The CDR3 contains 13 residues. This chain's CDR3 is CASSQGPNYGYTF. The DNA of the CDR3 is TGCGCCAGCAGCCAGGGGCCAAACTATGGCTACACCTTC.

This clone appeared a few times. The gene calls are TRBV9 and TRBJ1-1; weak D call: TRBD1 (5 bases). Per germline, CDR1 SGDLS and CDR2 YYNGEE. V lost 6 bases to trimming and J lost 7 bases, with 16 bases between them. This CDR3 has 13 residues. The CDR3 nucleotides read TGTGCCAGCAACAAAGGGGCGACGAATGAAGCTTTCTTT. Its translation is CASNKGATNEAFF.

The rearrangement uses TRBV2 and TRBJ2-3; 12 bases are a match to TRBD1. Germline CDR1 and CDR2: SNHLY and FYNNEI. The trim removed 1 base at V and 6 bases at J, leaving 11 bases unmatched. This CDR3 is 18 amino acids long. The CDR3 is CASSEVSGTGGMGDTQYF. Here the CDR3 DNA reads TGTGCCAGCAGTGAAGTTTCCGGGACAGGGGGCATGGGGGATACGCAGTATTTT.

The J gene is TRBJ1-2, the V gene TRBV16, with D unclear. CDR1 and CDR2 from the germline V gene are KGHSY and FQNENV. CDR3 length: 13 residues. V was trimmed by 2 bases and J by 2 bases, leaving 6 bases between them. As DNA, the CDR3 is TGTGCCAGCAGCCAAGGGCAGAACTATGGCTACACCTTC. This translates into CASSQGQNYGYTF.

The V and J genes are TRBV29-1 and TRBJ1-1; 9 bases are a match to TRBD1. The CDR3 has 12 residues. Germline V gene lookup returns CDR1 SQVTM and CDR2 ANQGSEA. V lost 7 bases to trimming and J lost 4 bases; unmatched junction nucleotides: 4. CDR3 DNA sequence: TGCAGCGCCTGGGACAGGGCCACTGAAGCTTTCTTT. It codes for CSAWDRATEAFF. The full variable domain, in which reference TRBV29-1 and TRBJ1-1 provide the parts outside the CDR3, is SAVISQKPSRDICQRGTSLTIQCQVDSQVTMMFWYRQQPGQSLTLIATANQGSEATYESGFVIDKFPISRPNLTFSTLTVSNMSPEDSSIYLCSAWDRATEAFFGQGTRLTVV.

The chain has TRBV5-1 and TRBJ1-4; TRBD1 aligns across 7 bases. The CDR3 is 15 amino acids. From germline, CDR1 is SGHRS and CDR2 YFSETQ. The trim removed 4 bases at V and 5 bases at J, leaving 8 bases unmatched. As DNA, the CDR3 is TGCGCCAGCAGCCTCTGGACAGGCTTGAATGAAAAACTGTTTTTT. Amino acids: CASSLWTGLNEKLFF.

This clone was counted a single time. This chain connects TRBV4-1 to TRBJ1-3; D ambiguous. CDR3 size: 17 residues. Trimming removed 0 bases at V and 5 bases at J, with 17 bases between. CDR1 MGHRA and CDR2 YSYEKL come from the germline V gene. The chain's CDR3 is CASSQENVGGLRNTIYF. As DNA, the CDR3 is TGCGCCAGCAGCCAAGAGAATGTAGGAGGGCTGAGAAACACCATATATTTT.